These 5 T cell receptor beta chains originate from one sample sequenced in a study of T cell responses to AZD1222 COVID-19 vaccine. Repertoires were generated with immunoSEQ multiplex PCR, while TCRdb's copy carries only in-frame clones and drops some. This sample has 95,000 to 100,000 clones; over 75% occur once, and the top ten carry 9.5% to 13%. Sequences were derived from peripheral blood, sampled 28 days after the second AZD1222 dose. The receptor source for this set is an adult who received the AZD1222 COVID-19 vaccine.

V usage is TRBV18 and J usage is TRBJ1-1; D not certain. The CDR3 extends over 14 amino acids. V lost 3 bases, J lost 1 base, and 9 bases lay in between. Germline V CDR1 and CDR2: KGHSH, LQKENI. This CDR3 reads CASSPSLRNTEAFF. The CDR3 DNA follows: TGTGCCAGCTCACCGAGCCTTAGGAACACTGAAGCTTTCTTT. Supplemented by reference TRBV18 and TRBJ1-1, the full variable domain reads NAGVMQNPRHLVRRRGQEARLRCSPMKGHSHVYWYRQLPEEGLKFMVYLQKENIIDESGMPKERFSAEFPKEGPSILRIQQVVRGDSAAYFCASSPSLRNTEAFFGQGTRLTVV.

The chain combines TRBV30 with TRBJ2-1; TRBD1 matches 7 bases. Losses at the gene ends were 2 bases for V and 8 bases for J; bases not matched to a gene: 0. The germline V gene encodes CDR1 GTSNPN and CDR2 SVGIG (reference sequence). This CDR3 region has 11 residues. The CDR3 DNA is TGTGCCTGGAGTACAGGGGATGAGCAGTTCTTC. Translating gives CAWSTGDEQFF.

The chain combines TRBV27 with TRBJ2-7, with D perhaps TRBD1 (6 bases). V lost 6 bases to trimming and J lost 5 bases, with 20 bases between them. The length of the CDR3 is 15 residues. Germline-derived CDR1 and CDR2 are MNHEY and SMNVEV (reference sequence). The DNA of the CDR3 is TGTGCCAGCAGAACGCAACAGGGCTTGGAGGACGAGCAGTACTTC. Translation gives CASRTQQGLEDEQYF.

The chain links TRBV27 to TRBJ1-1; D gene ambiguous. Trimming left V 6 bases short and J 5 bases short, with 13 bases between. In germline, CDR1 is MNHEY, CDR2 SMNVEV (reference sequence). This CDR3 region has 13 residues. Here the CDR3 reads CASRVGGLTEAFF. DNA of the CDR3: TGTGCCAGCAGGGTAGGTGGGTTAACTGAAGCTTTCTTT.

The rearrangement uses TRBV21-1 and TRBJ1-1; the table names TRBD1, a call not compared with the DNA. TRBV21-1 is an annotated pseudogene. The CDR3 is 17 amino acids. CDR3 bases: TGTGCCAGCAGCACAAAACAGGGGCGGATCCTGAACACTGAAGCTTTCTTT. Its translation: CASSTKQGRILNTEAFF.